The 21 T cell receptor beta chains below all came from one sample that was sequenced in a study of cytomegalovirus exposure and HLA in healthy donors. The primer mix had 60 Vbeta and 13 Jbeta primers. The assay was immunoSEQ multiplex PCR, and TCRdb's table has in-frame clones only and misses some. The data hold roughly 100,000 clones, with around 77% observed a single time. Sequencing used PBMCs. The receptors here all came from a female donor in good health and CMV-seronegative.

The CDR3 nucleotides are TGTGCCAGCAGTTTTAGGGGTTTGGCTTTCTTT. The encoded protein is CASSFRGLAFF. The chain carries TRBV28 and TRBJ1-1, with a weak D call TRBD1 (5 bases). V gave up 3 bases and J gave up 11 bases, with 10 bases separating them. This CDR3 contains 11 residues. Germline assignment: CDR1 MDHEN and CDR2 SYDVKM.

This rearrangement joins TRBV2 to TRBJ1-1; a weak D match, TRBD1 (6 bases). The ends were cut back, 7 bases at V and 8 bases at J, with 8 bases in the middle. Germline-derived CDR1 and CDR2 are SNHLY and FYNNEI. The CDR3 has 10 amino acids. CDR3 coding DNA: TGTGCCAGCAATGACAGGGAAGCTTTCTTT. Translating it yields CASNDREAFF.

The chain links TRBV18 to TRBJ2-7; TRBD1 agrees at 7 bases. CDR1 and CDR2 (germline): KGHSH, LQKENI. This CDR3 is built from 14 residues. The ends lost 3 bases at V and 1 base at J; junction bases unmatched: 3. The chain's CDR3 is CASSPGTASYEQYF. The CDR3 nucleotides read TGTGCCAGCTCACCGGGGACAGCATCCTACGAGCAGTACTTC.

The sample holds a few counts of this clone. This chain uses TRBV7-2 with TRBJ2-5, with a tentative D call TRBD1 (6 bases). CDR1 and CDR2 (germline): SGHTA, FQGNSA. The CDR3 runs to 15 residues. V was cut by 4 bases and J by 4 bases, with 16 bases left in between. Written as DNA, the CDR3 is TGTGCCAGCAGCTCCCGAGGGGGTACTGGAGAGACCCAGTACTTC. As protein: CASSSRGGTGETQYF.

A note on this clone: One end of the junction varies from germline; a read error may be responsible. The gene calls are TRBV5-5 and TRBJ2-1, with D possibly matching TRBD1 (6 bases). The length of the CDR3 is 14 residues. CDR1 is SGHKS, CDR2 YYEKEE, per germline (reference sequence). CDR3 DNA sequence: TGTGCCAGCAGCGTACGGACAGACTACAGTGAGCAGTTCTTC. Residues: CASSVRTDYSEQFF.

The chain links TRBV5-1 to TRBJ2-7, with 8 bases identical to TRBD2. CDR3 length equals 13 residues. Germline CDR1 and CDR2: SGHRS and YFSETQ. V gave up 5 bases and J gave up 3 bases; unmatched junction bases: 4. CDR3 loop: CASRLAANYEQYF. The CDR3 nucleotides read TGCGCCAGCAGACTAGCGGCCAACTACGAGCAGTACTTC.

The chain has TRBV6-1 and TRBJ2-2; 11 nucleotides align to TRBD2. The V segment lost 6 bases and the J segment 6 bases; nucleotides outside the gene matches: 6. CDR3 length: 15 residues. Germline V CDR1 and CDR2: MNHNS, SASEGT. The CDR3 coding sequence is TGTGCCAGCAGGGTACTAGCGGGGGTCGCCGGGGAGCTGTTTTTT. This codes for CASRVLAGVAGELFF.

This chain joins TRBV7-9 and TRBJ1-3, with a possible D match to TRBD1 (5 bases). The CDR3 runs 16 residues. The V gene lost 5 bases and the J gene lost 0 bases, with 14 bases spanning the gap. The germline gives CDR1 SEHNR, CDR2 FQNEAQ (reference sequence). The CDR3 reads CASSARGGVSGNTIYF. In DNA, the CDR3 is TGTGCCAGCAGCGCTCGAGGAGGGGTCTCTGGAAACACCATATATTTT.

The sample holds a few counts of this clone. The V and J genes are TRBV28 and TRBJ2-7; 15 bases align to TRBD2. This CDR3 region has 16 residues. CDR1 MDHEN and CDR2 SYDVKM come from the germline V gene. Unmatched junction bases numbered 9, after V lost 6 bases and J lost 6 bases. CDR3 coding DNA: TGTGCCAGCAGGTATGGACTAGCGGGAGGGAGCGGCGAGCAGTACTTC. Its protein is CASRYGLAGGSGEQYF.

The chain joins TRBV30 to TRBJ1-5; TRBD1 matches at 7 bases. This CDR3 has 14 residues. Trimming took 1 base from V and 4 from J; bases not matched to a gene: 4. Germline-derived CDR1 and CDR2 are GTSNPN and SVGIG (reference sequence). CDR3: CAWSATGSNQPQHF. The CDR3 coding sequence is TGTGCCTGGAGTGCGACAGGGAGTAATCAGCCCCAGCATTTT.

This clone was found once. The chain joins TRBV6-5 to TRBJ2-2; tentative D call: TRBD1 (6 bases). V gave up 2 bases and J gave up 2 bases, with 12 bases separating them. Germline assignment: CDR1 MNHEY and CDR2 SVGAGI. CDR3 length equals 16 residues. CDR3 protein: CASSYPQGLNTGELFF. CDR3 nucleotide sequence: TGTGCCAGCAGTTACCCACAGGGTCTTAACACCGGGGAGCTGTTTTTT.

The sample holds a few counts of this clone. The V call is TRBV5-1, the J call TRBJ2-2, with 8 bases identical to TRBD2. The germline V gene encodes CDR1 SGHRS and CDR2 YFSETQ. The CDR3 spans 15 residues. The J segment lost 4 bases and the V segment lost 4 bases, leaving 6 bases of the junction unmatched. The CDR3 coding sequence is TGCGCCAGCAGCGACAGCGGGAGTGGCACCGGGGAGCTGTTTTTT. Translated: CASSDSGSGTGELFF.

This chain uses TRBV5-5 with TRBJ1-2; the match to TRBD1 covers 9 bases. The trim removed 0 bases at V and 5 bases at J, leaving 2 bases unmatched. CDR1 is SGHKS and CDR2 is YYEKEE in the germline V gene (reference sequence). The CDR3 has 14 amino acids. The CDR3 coding sequence is TGTGCCAGCAGCTTGGGGGACAGGGCTTATGGCTACACCTTC. Its protein product is CASSLGDRAYGYTF. The full variable domain, its missing parts supplied by reference TRBV5-5 and TRBJ1-2, is DAGVTQSPTHLIKTRGQQVTLRCSPISGHKSVSWYQQVLGQGPQFIFQYYEKEERGRGNFPDRFSARQFPNYSSELNVNALLLGDSALYLCASSLGDRAYGYTFGSGTRLTVV.

The CDR3 sequence is CASSELGQGTGELFF. DNA of the CDR3: TGTGCCAGCAGTGAACTGGGACAGGGAACCGGGGAGCTGTTTTTT. The chain links TRBV2 to TRBJ2-2; 9 bases line up with TRBD1. The CDR3 runs 15 residues. The V and J ends lost 2 bases and 5 bases, in that order; junction bases with no gene match: 3. The V gene's germline CDR1 is SNHLY and CDR2 FYNNEI.

With regard to this clone: Distinct nucleotide sequences in the sample also encode this CDR3. The chain is built from TRBV15 and TRBJ1-1, with 10 bases lining up with TRBD1. V lost 1 base and J lost 1; bases outside the gene matches: 9. Germline loops: CDR1 LNHNV, CDR2 YYDKDF (reference sequence). The length of the CDR3 is 18 residues. The CDR3 protein is CATSRGDRGRTGNTEAFF. The DNA of the CDR3 is TGTGCCACCAGCAGAGGGGACAGGGGACGTACTGGGAACACTGAAGCTTTCTTT.

The genes are TRBV7-2 and TRBJ2-1, with 11 positions matching TRBD2. The germline V gene encodes CDR1 SGHTA and CDR2 FQGNSA. The CDR3 sequence is 16 residues long. Losses at the gene ends were 3 bases for V and 6 bases for J; bases not matched to a gene: 7. The CDR3 region is CASSFGGLAGGNEQFF. The CDR3 region has the DNA TGTGCCAGCAGCTTTGGAGGGCTAGCGGGAGGCAATGAGCAGTTCTTC.

This rearrangement joins TRBV14 to TRBJ1-4, with a tentative D call TRBD1 (5 bases). Per the germline V gene, CDR1 is SGHDN and CDR2 is FVKESK. The CDR3 length is 16 residues. Between the trimmed V and J ends, which lost 3 bases and 1 base, there was a span of 12 bases. The CDR3 sequence is CASSHERGRTNEKLFF. The CDR3 bases are TGTGCCAGCAGCCACGAACGGGGGAGAACTAATGAAAAACTGTTTTTT.

This clone is a singleton in its sample. This rearrangement joins TRBV30 to TRBJ2-5; 7 positions match TRBD2. From germline, CDR1 is GTSNPN and CDR2 SVGIG (reference sequence). V trimming: 2 bases; J trimming: 0 bases; junction bases outside the gene matches: 9. CDR3 length: 16 amino acids. The CDR3 loop reads CAWSRSGGINQETQYF. CDR3 nucleotide sequence: TGTGCCTGGAGTCGGTCGGGGGGAATTAACCAAGAGACCCAGTACTTC.

This chain links TRBV7-3 with TRBJ1-1, with 8 bases that match TRBD1. Germline V gene lookup returns CDR1 SGHTA and CDR2 FQGTGA. This CDR3 region has 17 residues. The ends lost 5 bases at V and 0 bases at J; junction bases unmatched: 11. The chain's CDR3 is CASSIFRDRSMNTEAFF. The CDR3, as DNA: TGTGCCAGCAGCATCTTTCGGGACAGGTCCATGAACACTGAAGCTTTCTTT.

V is TRBV6-1 and J is TRBJ2-2; 7 nucleotides agree with TRBD1. The V segment lost 6 bases and the J segment 4 bases; nucleotides outside the gene matches: 8. Germline V CDR1 and CDR2: MNHNS, SASEGT. This CDR3 has 15 amino acids. As DNA, the CDR3 is TGTGCCAGCAGCCTCGTGGGACAGCCCACCGGGGAGCTGTTTTTT. Its translation is CASSLVGQPTGELFF.

V usage is TRBV4-2 and J usage is TRBJ1-1; possible D gene TRBD1, 5 bases. V lost 1 base and J lost 1, with 10 bases in between. Germline loops: CDR1 LGHNA, CDR2 YNFKEQ. The CDR3 consists of 15 residues. CDR3 protein: CASSQGSGGNTEAFF. Written as DNA, the CDR3 is TGTGCCAGCAGCCAAGGGTCGGGGGGGAACACTGAAGCTTTCTTT.